These 11 T cell receptor beta chains were all obtained from the same sample, sequenced in a study of graft-versus-host responses after intestinal transplantation. Method: immunoSEQ multiplex PCR; TCRdb's copy keeps in-frame clones and lacks some. This table holds 13,000 or so clones, 80% to 90% found once. The sample in question was PBMCs, obtained after intestinal transplantation. These receptor sequences come from a human patient who received an intestinal transplant, so some T cells may come from the graft donor.

This chain links TRBV28 with TRBJ2-7; 7 nucleotides line up with TRBD2. Looked up from germline, CDR1 is MDHEN and CDR2 is SYDVKM. V lost 1 base and J lost 6; bases outside the gene matches: 15. The length of the CDR3 is 17 residues. CDR3 nucleotides: TGTGCCAGCAGTTTATACTCTAGCGGCCTCCCAGGGCTCGAGCAGTACTTC. Translated, it gives CASSLYSSGLPGLEQYF. The entire variable domain, with the rest obtained from reference TRBV28 and TRBJ2-7, is as follows: DVKVTQSSRYLVKRTGEKVFLECVQDMDHENMFWYRQDPGLGLRLIYFSYDVKMKEKGDIPEGYSVSREKKERFSLILESASTNQTSMYLCASSLYSSGLPGLEQYFGPGTRLTVT.

The V call is TRBV7-9, the J call TRBJ1-6; a weak D match, TRBD1 (6 bases). This CDR3 is 15 amino acids long. Germline V gene lookup returns CDR1 SEHNR and CDR2 FQNEAQ (reference sequence). V lost 2 bases, J lost 7 bases, and 12 bases lay in between. The CDR3 nucleotides are TGTGCCAGCAGCTTATTCGGGGGCGAGAATTCACCCCTCCACTTT. Translation: CASSLFGGENSPLHF.

The chain has TRBV5-5 and TRBJ2-1; tentatively, D is TRBD1 (5 bases). V was cut by 2 bases and J by 7 bases, with 13 bases left in between. There are 14 residues in the CDR3. Germline CDR1 and CDR2: SGHKS and YYEKEE (reference sequence). CDR3 protein: CASSFQGSANEQFF. The CDR3 DNA is TGTGCCAGCAGCTTCCAGGGCTCCGCGAATGAGCAGTTCTTC.

This clone was counted only a few times. The chain links TRBV18 to TRBJ2-7; TRBD2 matches 10 bases. Germline trimming cut 8 bases from V and 5 bases from J; bases unmatched to any gene: 9. In germline, CDR1 is KGHSH, CDR2 LQKENI. This CDR3 has 14 residues. The CDR3 sequence: CASTRLAGEDEQYF. The CDR3 DNA sequence: TGTGCCAGCACCAGACTAGCGGGTGAGGACGAGCAGTACTTC. The full variable domain, its missing parts supplied by reference TRBV18 and TRBJ2-7, is NAGVMQNPRHLVRRRGQEARLRCSPMKGHSHVYWYRQLPEEGLKFMVYLQKENIIDESGMPKERFSAEFPKEGPSILRIQQVVRGDSAAYFCASTRLAGEDEQYFGPGTRLTVT.

J is TRBJ2-3 and V is TRBV5-1; TRBD2 might be the D (5 bases). Trimming removed 0 bases from V and 5 bases from J, with 13 bases in between. Germline V lookup: CDR1 SGHRS, CDR2 YFSETQ. This CDR3 spans 15 amino acids. CDR3 nucleotide sequence: TGCGCCAGCAGCTTGGGGAGGACTGACGAAGATACGCAGTATTTT. It codes for CASSLGRTDEDTQYF.

The chain is built from TRBV29-1 and TRBJ2-1, with 10 bases aligning to TRBD2. The CDR3 has 14 amino acids. CDR1 is SQVTM, CDR2 ANQGSEA, per germline. V was clipped by 8 bases and J by 6 bases; unmatched bases: 10. CDR3 amino acids: CSYKGRTSGNEQFF. The DNA for the CDR3 is TGCAGCTATAAAGGCAGGACTAGCGGCAATGAGCAGTTCTTC.

This clone was seen a single time. The chain has TRBV7-8 and TRBJ2-6, with no clear D. With 5 bases removed from V and 1 base from J, the gap between germline ends came to 9 bases. The germline gives CDR1 SGHVS, CDR2 FQNEAQ. The CDR3 length is 15 residues. CDR3 residues: CASSPFRSGANVLTF. CDR3 bases: TGTGCCAGCAGCCCGTTCCGTTCTGGGGCCAACGTCCTGACTTTC.

The chain is built from TRBV7-3 and TRBJ2-2; 8 positions agree with TRBD1. The length of the CDR3 is 14 residues. Looked up from germline, CDR1 is SGHTA and CDR2 is FQGTGA. Trimming took 4 bases from V and 4 from J; bases not matched to a gene: 2. The chain's CDR3 is CASSSGQGTGELFF. DNA of the CDR3: TGTGCCAGCAGCTCAGGACAGGGCACCGGGGAGCTGTTTTTT.

The chain couples TRBV5-1 to TRBJ2-7; D remains unclear. From germline, CDR1 is SGHRS and CDR2 YFSETQ. CDR3 size: 12 residues. V dropped 4 bases and J dropped 4 bases, with 9 bases sitting between them. CDR3 in DNA: TGCGCCAGCAGCCAGGTCGGGTACGAGCAGTACTTC. Amino acid sequence: CASSQVGYEQYF.

This clone was seen a handful of times. The V and J genes are TRBV29-1 and TRBJ1-1, with D perhaps matching TRBD1 (5 bases). Trimming took 4 bases from V and 1 from J, leaving 7 bases between them. Germline-derived CDR1 and CDR2 are SQVTM and ANQGSEA. CDR3 length: 12 residues. The CDR3 DNA follows: TGCAGCGTTGGCACAGGGAACACTGAAGCTTTCTTT. It specifies CSVGTGNTEAFF.

The count of this clone is one. The CDR3 nucleotides are TGTGCCAGCAGTTTATCAGCAAACACTGAAGCTTTCTTT. Encoded protein: CASSLSANTEAFF. The V gene is TRBV27, the J gene TRBJ1-1, with no clear D. V was shortened by 0 bases and J by 2 bases, with 4 bases between the two germline ends. Looked up from germline, CDR1 is MNHEY and CDR2 is SMNVEV (reference sequence). This CDR3 spans 13 amino acids.